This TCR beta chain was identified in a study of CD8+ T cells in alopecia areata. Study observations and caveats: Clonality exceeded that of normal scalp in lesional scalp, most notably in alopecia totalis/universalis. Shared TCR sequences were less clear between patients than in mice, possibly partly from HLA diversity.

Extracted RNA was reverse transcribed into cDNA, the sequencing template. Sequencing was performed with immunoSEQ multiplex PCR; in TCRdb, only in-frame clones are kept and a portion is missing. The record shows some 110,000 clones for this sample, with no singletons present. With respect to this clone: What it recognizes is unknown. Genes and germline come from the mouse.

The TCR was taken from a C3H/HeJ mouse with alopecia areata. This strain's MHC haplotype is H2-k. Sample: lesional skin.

The covered CDR3 bases are TGTGCTAGCAGTAGAGACTGGGCTAACTATGCT. It translates to CASSRDWANYA. The full CDR3 reads CASSRDWANYAEQFF. The chain joins TRBV17 to TRBJ2-1, with D perhaps matching TRBD2 (5 bases). The read is 4 residues too short to cover the CDR3 end, so that end is filled in from the germline J gene. This CDR3 contains 15 residues. Trimming stripped 0 bases from V and 0 bases from J, with 6 bases between. The germline CDR1 and CDR2 sequences are MNHDT and YYDKIL. The full variable domain, its missing parts supplied by reference TRBV17 and TRBJ2-1, is DTTVKQNPRYKLARVGKPVNLICSQTMNHDTMYWYQKKPNQAPKLLLFYYDKILNREADTFEKFQSSRPNNSFCSLYIGSAGLEYSAMYLCASSRDWANYAEQFFGPGTRLTVL.